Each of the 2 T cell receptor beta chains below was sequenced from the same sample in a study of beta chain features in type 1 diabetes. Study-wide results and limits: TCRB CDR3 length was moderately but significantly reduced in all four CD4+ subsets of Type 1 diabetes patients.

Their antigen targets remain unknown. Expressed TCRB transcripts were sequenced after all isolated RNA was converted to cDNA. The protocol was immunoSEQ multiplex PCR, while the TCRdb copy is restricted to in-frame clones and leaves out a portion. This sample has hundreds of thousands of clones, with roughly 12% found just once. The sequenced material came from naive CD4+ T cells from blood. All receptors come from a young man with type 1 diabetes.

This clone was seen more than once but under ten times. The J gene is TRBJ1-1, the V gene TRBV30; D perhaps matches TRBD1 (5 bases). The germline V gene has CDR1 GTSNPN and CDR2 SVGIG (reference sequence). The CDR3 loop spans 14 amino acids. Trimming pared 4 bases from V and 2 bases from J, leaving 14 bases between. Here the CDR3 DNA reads TGTGCCTGGACTGGGGCATCGACAAACACTGAAGCTTTCTTT. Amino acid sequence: CAWTGASTNTEAFF.

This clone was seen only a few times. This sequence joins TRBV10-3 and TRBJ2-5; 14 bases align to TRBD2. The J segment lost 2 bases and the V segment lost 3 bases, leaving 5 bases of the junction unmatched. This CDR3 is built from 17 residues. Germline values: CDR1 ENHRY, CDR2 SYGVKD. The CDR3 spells CAISDPGLAGGQETQYF. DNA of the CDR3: TGTGCCATCAGTGACCCCGGACTAGCGGGGGGTCAAGAGACCCAGTACTTC.